This is a list of T cell receptor beta chains from one sample in a study of T cells after yellow fever vaccination. In TCRdb, the 5' RACE reads were re-called with MiXCR into one record per CDR3 protein. The repertoire holds 450,000 to 650,000 distinct CDR3 sequences, with roughly 13% as singletons. Specimen: PBMCs, collected on the day of the yellow fever booster vaccination. The receptors shown here come from a young man who received the YFV17D yellow fever vaccine. Each CDR3 is given with its conserved first and last residue. D genes are given only for firm matches. Size is omitted from some rows. Given values are once, few, many or a class for expanded clones.

TRBD2 | TRBJ2-4 | NA | TRBV5-6 | TGTGCCAGCAGCAAGGGACTAGCGGGAGACATTCAGTACTTC | CASSKGLAGDIQYF
TRBD2 | TRBJ2-7 | few | TRBV27 | TGTGCCAGCAGACAAGTAGCGGGAAAGCGGCAGTACTTC | CASRQVAGKRQYF
NA | TRBJ1-1 | few | TRBV5-4 | TGTGCCAGCAGCGAAAATCCTGGACAGTACGGAGAAGCTTTCTTT | CASSENPGQYGEAFF
NA | TRBJ2-1 | NA | TRBV6-5 | TGTGCCAGCAGTTACTCGGTCGGAGTAAACTACAATGAGCAGTTCTTC | CASSYSVGVNYNEQFF
NA | TRBJ2-7 | few | TRBV7-2 | TGTGCCAGCTCAGCCGGACCGGGCAGCTCCTACGAGCAGTACTTC | CASSAGPGSSYEQYF
NA | TRBJ2-7 | NA | TRBV7-6 | TGTGCCAGCAGCTTAGATGTGCAGGCGCTCTACGAGCAGTACTTC | CASSLDVQALYEQYF
NA | TRBJ1-1 | few | TRBV20-1 | TGCAGTGGCGGGGGGAACACTGAAGCTTTCTTT | CSGGGNTEAFF
TRBD2 | TRBJ2-7 | NA | TRBV20-1 | TGCAGTGCTAGGCTGACTAGCGGGACTTTCTACGAGCAGTACTTC | CSARLTSGTFYEQYF
NA | TRBJ2-3 | once | TRBV5-1 | TGCGCCAGCAGCCTAGGGTTCCCGACGAGCACAGATACGCAGTATTTT | CASSLGFPTSTDTQYF
TRBD1 | TRBJ1-5 | NA | TRBV2 | TGTGCCAGCAGCATTGAACAGGGGAATCAGCCCCAGCATTTT | CASSIEQGNQPQHF
TRBD2 | TRBJ2-2 | NA | TRBV20-1 | TGCAGTGCTAACCCCATTAGCGGGAGGAACACCGGGGAGCTGTTTTTT | CSANPISGRNTGELFF
NA | TRBJ1-5 | NA | TRBV30 | TGTGCCTGGGCAAAGCAGGGAAACCAGCCCCAGCATTTT | CAWAKQGNQPQHF
NA | TRBJ1-2 | once | TRBV5-5 | TGTGCCAGCAAAAGGGACACGACCGTCTATGGCTACACCTTC | CASKRDTTVYGYTF
NA | TRBJ1-2 | few | TRBV12-3/TRBV12-4 | TGTGCCAGCAGTACTCAGAGTGGGGCGGTCGGCTACACCTTC | CASSTQSGAVGYTF
NA | TRBJ1-1 | NA | TRBV28 | TGTGCCAGCAGTTTCGGGGTTCAGAACACTGAAGCTTTCTTT | CASSFGVQNTEAFF
TRBD2 | TRBJ2-5 | few | TRBV12-3/TRBV12-4 | TGTGCCAGCAGTTCCCCGACTAGCGGAGCTAAAGAGACCCAGTACTTC | CASSSPTSGAKETQYF
NA | TRBJ2-5 | few | TRBV29-1 | TGCAGCCCCACTGCGGGAGAGACCCAGTACTTC | CSPTAGETQYF
NA | TRBJ2-7 | few | TRBV11-2 | TGTGCCAGCAGCTTAAGGGGGGTAGGTGGTTTATCACCCTACGAGCAGTACTTC | CASSLRGVGGLSPYEQYF